Listed here are 17 T cell receptor beta chains from one sample, sequenced in a study of molecular identifiers for immune sequencing clone quantification. TCRdb ran MiXCR on the PCR reads and lists one entry per CDR3 protein. The data contain about half a million distinct CDR3 sequences, about a fifth of them singletons. The sequenced material came from naive CD8+ T cells from blood, with Jurkat cell RNA spiked in. This sample's subset: FACS-sorted CD8+CD4-CCR7+CD45RA+ naive T cells. The origin of the receptors is a human donor in good health. Some libraries in this study had Jurkat cell RNA spiked in.

Details on this clonotype: Possible read error: a much larger clone is one base away. This chain connects TRBV9 to TRBJ1-1, with D maybe TRBD1 (5 bases). Germline CDR1 reads SGDLS; CDR2 reads YYNGEE. V was shortened by 6 bases and J by 11 bases, with 20 bases between the two germline ends. The CDR3 runs to 13 residues. The CDR3 protein is CASNVAGGEDAFF. The CDR3, as DNA: TGTGCCAGCAACGTCGCTGGGGGAGAAGATGCTTTCTTT.

As concerns this clonotype: The conserved phenylalanine or tryptophan normally closing the CDR3 is absent here, so this likely arose from a read error. The V and J genes are TRBV7-2 and TRBJ2-5; TRBD1 agrees at 9 bases. Germline V gene data show CDR1 as SGHTA and CDR2 as FQGNSA. This CDR3 has 14 amino acids. V shed 4 bases and J 3 bases; nucleotides not matched to a gene: 3. Written as DNA, the CDR3 is TGTGCCAGCAGCTCGGGACAGGGAGAAGAGACCCAGTACTCC. Its translation is CASSSGQGEETQYS.

This clonotype was seen a handful of times. V and J are TRBV20-1 and TRBJ2-5, with 9 bases that match TRBD1. The CDR3 totals 15 residues. Trimming took 3 bases from V and 5 from J; bases not matched to a gene: 10. CDR1 and CDR2 (germline): DFQATT, SNEGSKA (reference sequence). CDR3 in amino acids: CSASKYGTGLETQYF. Written as DNA, the CDR3 is TGCAGTGCTAGTAAATACGGGACAGGGTTGGAGACCCAGTACTTC.

The count of this clonotype is one. A read error may produce the germline difference seen at one junction end. The chain combines TRBV19 with TRBJ2-7; no clear D gene. Germline V CDR1 and CDR2: LNHDA, SQIVND (reference sequence). The CDR3 length is 13 residues. Written as DNA, the CDR3 is TGTGCCGGTAGTATTGGAACCTGGTACGAGCAGTACTTC. This gives the protein CAGSIGTWYEQYF.

This clonotype was seen more than once but under ten times. This chain links TRBV11-2 with TRBJ2-3; D ambiguous. The germline CDR1 and CDR2 sequences are SGHAT and FQNNGV. The CDR3 is made up of 15 amino acids. V shed 3 bases and J shed 0 bases, with 10 bases lying between them. The CDR3 loop is CASSLAFFSTDTQYF. As DNA, the CDR3 is TGTGCCAGCAGCTTGGCCTTTTTTAGCACAGATACGCAGTATTTT.

This clonotype was counted many times. The V and J genes are TRBV9 and TRBJ1-5; D might be TRBD1 (6 bases). The V gene lost 2 bases and the J gene lost 1 base, with 10 bases spanning the gap. The CDR3 extends over 15 amino acids. CDR1 and CDR2 (germline): SGDLS, YYNGEE. CDR3 DNA sequence: TGTGCCAGCAGCGTTGGGGGGGCCAGCAATCAGCCCCAGCATTTT. Protein product: CASSVGGASNQPQHF.

V and J are TRBV5-1 and TRBJ2-7; tentatively, D is TRBD2 (6 bases). The CDR3 runs to 15 residues. Germline V gene lookup returns CDR1 SGHRS and CDR2 YFSETQ. V was trimmed by 0 bases and J by 3 bases, leaving 13 bases between them. CDR3 bases: TGCGCCAGCAGCTTGGGTTATGGGGGGAGCTACGAGCAGTACTTC. Its translation: CASSLGYGGSYEQYF.

As for this clonotype: Given a much more abundant clone one base away, this may be a read error. The chain combines TRBV2 with TRBJ2-3, with 11 nucleotides matching TRBD2. The germline CDR1 and CDR2 sequences are SNHLY and FYNNEI. The CDR3 consists of 16 residues. V was clipped by 5 bases and J by 2 bases; unmatched bases: 6. CDR3 sequence reads: CASSPVLAGDTDTQYF. The CDR3 nucleotides are TGTGCCAGCAGTCCTGTACTAGCGGGGGACACAGATACGCAGTATTTT.

This clonotype appeared a few times. The chain recombines TRBV2 with TRBJ1-2; no clear D gene. The length of the CDR3 is 14 residues. V was trimmed by 6 bases and J by 8 bases, leaving 19 bases between them. The germline V gene has CDR1 SNHLY and CDR2 FYNNEI. CDR3 DNA sequence: TGTGCCAGCAGCGTAGCCAGCTCAACGGTCGGCTACACCTTC. Protein product: CASSVASSTVGYTF.

Comment on this clonotype: A much larger clonotype is one base distant, so this may be a read error. The genes are TRBV19 and TRBJ1-2; possible D gene TRBD1, 6 bases. From germline, CDR1 is LNHDA and CDR2 SQIVND (reference sequence). The CDR3 length is 14 residues. The CDR3 loop reads CATSPGHTNYSYTF. In DNA, the CDR3 is TGTGCCACCTCACCGGGACACACGAACTATAGCTACACCTTC.

This clonotype was picked up many times. This rearrangement joins TRBV5-1 to TRBJ2-3; perhaps TRBD2 as D (7 bases). Germline lookup yields CDR1 SGHRS and CDR2 YFSETQ. The CDR3 length is 16 residues. With 3 bases removed from V and 4 bases from J, the gap between germline ends came to 18 bases. The CDR3 DNA reads as TGCGCCAGCAGCTCAACCGTGGGGGGGCCCCCAGATACGCAGTATTTT. Its translation: CASSSTVGGPPDTQYF.

This clonotype has a handful of counts. The chain is built from TRBV11-2 and TRBJ1-1, with D unresolved. V lost 2 bases and J lost 7, with 11 bases in between. The CDR3 contains 13 residues. CDR1 and CDR2 from the germline V gene are SGHAT and FQNNGV. CDR3 in DNA: TGTGCCAGCAGCTTACTAGTAGGCGTTGAAGCTTTCTTT. Translation gives CASSLLVGVEAFF. The whole variable domain, remainder taken from reference TRBV11-2 and TRBJ1-1, is EAGVAQSPRYKIIEKRQSVAFWCNPISGHATLYWYQQILGQGPKLLIQFQNNGVVDDSQLPKDRFSAERLKGVDSTLKIQPAKLEDSAVYLCASSLLVGVEAFFGQGTRLTVV.

This CDR3 reads CASSAGQGADQPQHF. As DNA, the CDR3 is TGTGCCAGCAGCGCTGGACAGGGGGCCGATCAGCCCCAGCATTTT. The chain uses TRBV13 and TRBJ1-5; 11 bases line up with TRBD1. V was clipped by 5 bases and J by 5 bases; unmatched bases: 5. There are 15 residues in the CDR3. Germline V gene sequence: CDR1 PRHDT, CDR2 FYEKMQ (reference sequence). Drawing the rest from reference TRBV13 and TRBJ1-5, the complete variable domain is AAGVIQSPRHLIKEKRETATLKCYPIPRHDTVYWYQQGPGQDPQFLISFYEKMQSDKGSIPDRFSAQQFSDYHSELNMSSLELGDSALYFCASSAGQGADQPQHFGDGTRLSIL.

This clonotype was observed a handful of times. The chain couples TRBV29-1 to TRBJ2-2, with 7 bases aligning to TRBD1. The V and J ends lost 7 bases and 5 bases, in that order; junction bases with no gene match: 4. The CDR3 spans 12 residues. CDR1 and CDR2 from the germline V gene are SQVTM and ANQGSEA. CDR3 in amino acids: CSGQQGTGELFF. CDR3 bases: TGCAGCGGTCAACAGGGGACCGGGGAGCTGTTTTTT.

This clonotype came up many times. This CDR3 reads CASSPRGGFNQPQHF. The CDR3 DNA is TGTGCCAGCAGTCCCCGGGGAGGTTTCAATCAGCCCCAGCATTTT. The chain couples TRBV2 to TRBJ1-5, with D unresolved. V lost 5 bases and J 3 bases, leaving 14 bases between the germline ends. The CDR3 runs to 15 residues. Germline loops: CDR1 SNHLY, CDR2 FYNNEI. Full variable domain (remainder filled in from reference TRBV2 and TRBJ1-5): EPEVTQTPSHQVTQMGQEVILRCVPISNHLYFYWYRQILGQKVEFLVSFYNNEISEKSEIFDDQFSVERPDGSNFTLKIRSTKLEDSAMYFCASSPRGGFNQPQHFGDGTRLSIL.

This clonotype was seen only a few times. V is TRBV7-9 and J is TRBJ1-2, with unresolved D. The CDR3 contains 17 residues. Germline CDR1 is SEHNR and CDR2 is FQNEAQ (reference sequence). The V gene lost 4 bases and the J gene lost 4 bases, with 22 bases spanning the gap. The DNA for the CDR3 is TGTGCCAGCAGCTCCTCATGGGCAGGCAACACCACCTATGGCTACACCTTC. As protein: CASSSSWAGNTTYGYTF. The full variable domain, with the rest looked up from reference TRBV7-9 and TRBJ1-2, is DTGVSQNPRHKITKRGQNVTFRCDPISEHNRLYWYRQTLGQGPEFLTYFQNEAQLEKSRLLSDRFSAERPKGSFSTLEIQRTEQGDSAMYLCASSSSWAGNTTYGYTFGSGTRLTVV.

CDR3 bases: TGTGCCAGCAGCTTAGCGCGCCTAGCGGGGTGGGAGCAGTACTTC. Translating gives CASSLARLAGWEQYF. J is TRBJ2-7 and V is TRBV7-9; 9 bases fit TRBD2. The germline V gene encodes CDR1 SEHNR and CDR2 FQNEAQ (reference sequence). There are 15 residues in the CDR3. V lost 0 bases, J lost 7 bases, and 7 bases stayed unmatched. Full variable domain (outside the CDR3, taken from reference TRBV7-9 and TRBJ2-7): DTGVSQNPRHKITKRGQNVTFRCDPISEHNRLYWYRQTLGQGPEFLTYFQNEAQLEKSRLLSDRFSAERPKGSFSTLEIQRTEQGDSAMYLCASSLARLAGWEQYFGPGTRLTVT.